Included here is one TCR beta chain sequence, with context. Antigen specificity is unknown. Given a much more abundant clone one base away, this may be a read error. Unsorted bulk tissue, about 19-32 mg of it, served as the source for co-extraction of RNA and DNA. Trimming cost V 5 bases and J 5 bases, with 12 bases left between them. The CDR3 runs to 12 residues. Germline V gives CDR1 DFQATT, CDR2 SNEGSKA (reference sequence). The entry originates in a study of tumor-infiltrating lymphocytes in primary liver carcinoma. Whole-study findings and limits: Tumors carried a top-250-clone fraction significantly exceeding that of blood (p = 0.039). Tumor-blood pairs (like tumor-adjacent pairs) overlapped less than tumor region pairs did.

A primer matching the constant region was used to make TCR beta cDNA from approximately 0.45 ug of total RNA. Three nested multiplex PCR rounds, a slightly modified ARM-PCR, produced the libraries for TCR beta. TRBV1-TRBV30 forward primers paired with a C-beta reverse primer were used in the first two PCR rounds, which ran roughly 10 cycles each. MiXCR was run by TCRdb on the multiplex PCR reads, yielding one entry per CDR3 protein. The repertoire holds roughly 23,000 distinct CDR3 sequences, with around three quarters as singletons. J is TRBJ1-2 and V is TRBV20-1; no definite D call. This clonotype was sampled from a man aged 35 to 55 with primary liver carcinoma and hepatitis B virus infection. The sample taken for sequencing was liver tumor tissue from sampling region 1. This sample's subset: tumor region T1, superior pole. The CDR3 is CSARSHGYGYTF. CDR3 coding DNA: TGCAGTGCTCGCTCACATGGGTATGGCTACACCTTC.